The 22 T cell receptor beta chains listed next were all sequenced from one sample in a study of PD-1 blockade in classical Hodgkin lymphoma. Method: immunoSEQ multiplex PCR; TCRdb's copy keeps in-frame clones and lacks some. Among about 16,000 clones listed, roughly 86% were seen once. Documented time point: newly diagnosed, previously untreated cHL patient sample. Sequenced sample: peripheral blood mononuclear cells (PBMCs). These receptors originate from a human donor with classical Hodgkin lymphoma.

V is TRBV4-2 and J is TRBJ2-2, with D possibly called TRBD1 or TRBD2 (5 bases each). In germline, CDR1 is LGHNA, CDR2 YNFKEQ. This CDR3 has 17 residues. V gave up 4 bases and J gave up 0 bases, with 15 bases separating them. The CDR3 region has the DNA TGTGCCAGCAGCCCCCCGGGACGTCGCGCGAACACCGGGGAGCTGTTTTTT. Protein sequence: CASSPPGRRANTGELFF.

This chain joins TRBV7-9 and TRBJ2-1, with a weak D call TRBD2 (5 bases). The V gene's germline CDR1 is SEHNR and CDR2 FQNEAQ (reference sequence). This CDR3 region has 13 residues. V was shortened by 4 bases and J by 9 bases, with 13 bases between the two germline ends. CDR3 sequence reads: CASSYTAGGEQFF. The CDR3 nucleotides read TGTGCCAGCAGCTACACGGCCGGAGGTGAGCAGTTCTTC.

This chain links TRBV11-2 with TRBJ2-2; D ambiguous. Trimming removed 5 bases from V and 0 bases from J, with 19 bases in between. The CDR3 has 18 amino acids. CDR1 and CDR2 (germline): SGHAT, FQNNGV. CDR3 protein: CASSLLPAVGANTGELFF. The CDR3 coding sequence is TGTGCCAGCAGCCTTCTTCCTGCTGTCGGAGCGAACACCGGGGAGCTGTTTTTT.

This chain uses TRBV5-1 with TRBJ2-3, with 10 bases that match TRBD2. The CDR3 totals 15 residues. The junction had 6 bases not matched to a gene; V was cut back by 4 bases and J by 4 bases. CDR1 and CDR2 from the germline V gene are SGHRS and YFSETQ. CDR3 sequence: CASSVAGGTSDTQYF. DNA of the CDR3: TGCGCCAGCAGCGTAGCGGGAGGAACGTCAGATACGCAGTATTTT.

Only a few counts were recorded for this clone. The genes are TRBV4-2 and TRBJ2-1, with no clear D. The V gene's germline CDR1 is LGHNA and CDR2 YNFKEQ. CDR3 length equals 12 residues. V lost 0 bases to trimming and J lost 9 bases, with 6 bases between them. In nucleotides, the CDR3 is TGTGCCAGCAGCCAAGATGGTGCTGAGCAGTTCTTC. The encoded protein is CASSQDGAEQFF.

This chain uses TRBV19 with TRBJ2-4; weak D call: TRBD2 (6 bases). Germline V CDR1 and CDR2: LNHDA, SQIVND (reference sequence). V was shortened by 3 bases and J by 1 base, with 10 bases between the two germline ends. The CDR3 totals 15 residues. The CDR3 spells CASSIGGAAKNIQYF. CDR3 bases: TGTGCCAGTAGTATCGGGGGAGCGGCCAAAAACATTCAGTACTTC.

J is TRBJ2-1 and V is TRBV2; D unclear. Germline V gene lookup returns CDR1 SNHLY and CDR2 FYNNEI. The CDR3 sequence is 8 residues long. Trimming removed 7 bases at V and 8 bases at J, with 0 bases between. CDR3 loop: CASNEQFF. The CDR3 bases are TGTGCCAGCAATGAGCAGTTCTTC.

The chain links TRBV27 to TRBJ2-7, with a tentative D call TRBD2 (5 bases). Germline V lookup: CDR1 MNHEY, CDR2 SMNVEV (reference sequence). The V gene lost 3 bases and the J gene lost 7 bases, with 16 bases spanning the gap. The CDR3 loop spans 14 amino acids. The CDR3 loop is CASSFSGDLREQYF. The DNA for the CDR3 is TGTGCCAGCAGTTTTTCCGGGGATCTACGAGAGCAGTACTTC.

This clone was seen only a few times. The chain has TRBV15 and TRBJ2-2; D call uncertain. V was clipped by 0 bases and J by 9 bases, with 14 bases between them. The CDR3 sequence is 15 residues long. CDR1 is LNHNV and CDR2 is YYDKDF in the germline V gene (reference sequence). The CDR3 protein is CATSRDYGPRWELFF. The CDR3 DNA reads as TGTGCCACCAGCAGAGATTACGGCCCAAGGTGGGAGCTGTTTTTT.

The chain combines TRBV15 with TRBJ2-1, with a weak D call TRBD2 (6 bases). Trimming pared 0 bases from V and 7 bases from J, leaving 16 bases between. CDR1 is LNHNV and CDR2 is YYDKDF in the germline V gene (reference sequence). This CDR3 spans 16 amino acids. In DNA form, the CDR3 reads TGTGCCACCAGCAGAGATTTTGCGGGGTGGGAGAATGAGCAGTTCTTC. This codes for CATSRDFAGWENEQFF.

This rearrangement joins TRBV5-1 to TRBJ2-7, with a weak D call TRBD1 (6 bases). Germline CDR1 reads SGHRS; CDR2 reads YFSETQ. The CDR3 is made up of 13 amino acids. The V end was cut by 2 bases, the J end by 5 bases, with 11 bases between. The CDR3 nucleotides are TGCGCCAGCAGCTTATACCCAGGGGACGAGCAGTACTTC. This gives the protein CASSLYPGDEQYF.

The chain recombines TRBV6-5 with TRBJ1-2, with D perhaps matching TRBD1 (6 bases). Trimming cost V 0 bases and J 2 bases, with 10 bases left between them. CDR3 length: 15 residues. Germline V gene data show CDR1 as MNHEY and CDR2 as SVGAGI. The DNA for the CDR3 is TGTGCCAGCAGTTACTCGAGGGGGACAAACTATGGCTACACCTTC. Protein sequence: CASSYSRGTNYGYTF.

The chain combines TRBV10-3 with TRBJ2-3; 11 positions match TRBD1. The CDR3 sequence is 13 residues long. V shed 10 bases and J 4 bases; nucleotides not matched to a gene: 4. The V gene's germline CDR1 is ENHRY and CDR2 SYGVKD. The CDR3 reads CATRGQGADTQYF. The DNA for the CDR3 is TGTGCCACGAGGGGACAGGGGGCAGATACGCAGTATTTT.

The rearrangement uses TRBV28 and TRBJ2-7; 9 bases match TRBD1. V dropped 5 bases and J dropped 5; count of bases not matched to a gene: 10. The CDR3 contains 15 residues. Germline loops: CDR1 MDHEN, CDR2 SYDVKM. The CDR3 bases are TGTGCCAGCAGTAAACCGGGACAGGGTGTCCACGAGCAGTACTTC. This translates into CASSKPGQGVHEQYF. Filled out from reference TRBV28 and TRBJ2-7, the complete variable domain reads DVKVTQSSRYLVKRTGEKVFLECVQDMDHENMFWYRQDPGLGLRLIYFSYDVKMKEKGDIPEGYSVSREKKERFSLILESASTNQTSMYLCASSKPGQGVHEQYFGPGTRLTVT.

The V and J genes are TRBV5-1 and TRBJ2-7, with 10 nucleotides matching TRBD1. Germline V gene lookup returns CDR1 SGHRS and CDR2 YFSETQ. Trimming took 2 bases from V and 4 from J; bases not matched to a gene: 3. CDR3 size: 14 residues. The CDR3 sequence: CASSLRQGAYEQYF. The CDR3 region has the DNA TGCGCCAGCAGCTTACGACAGGGGGCGTACGAGCAGTACTTC. The full variable domain, in which reference TRBV5-1 and TRBJ2-7 provide the parts outside the CDR3, is KAGVTQTPRYLIKTRGQQVTLSCSPISGHRSVSWYQQTPGQGLQFLFEYFSETQRNKGNFPGRFSGRQFSNSRSEMNVSTLELGDSALYLCASSLRQGAYEQYFGPGTRLTVT.

The rearrangement links TRBV5-1 to TRBJ2-1; 8 positions agree with TRBD1. The trim removed 3 bases at V and 6 bases at J, leaving 8 bases unmatched. This CDR3 has 15 residues. Germline CDR1 SGHRS, CDR2 YFSETQ. In DNA form, the CDR3 reads TGCGCCAGCAGCTGGGGGTACACAGGGGGCAATGAGCAGTTCTTC. Protein product: CASSWGYTGGNEQFF. Full variable domain (rest looked up from reference TRBV5-1 and TRBJ2-1): KAGVTQTPRYLIKTRGQQVTLSCSPISGHRSVSWYQQTPGQGLQFLFEYFSETQRNKGNFPGRFSGRQFSNSRSEMNVSTLELGDSALYLCASSWGYTGGNEQFFGPGTRLTVL.

This chain joins TRBV11-2 and TRBJ2-1; the D is unclear. The length of the CDR3 is 15 residues. V was clipped by 0 bases and J by 2 bases, with 8 bases between them. From germline, CDR1 is SGHAT and CDR2 FQNNGV. Here the CDR3 DNA reads TGTGCCAGCAGCTTAGACAGTCCCACCTACAATGAGCAGTTCTTC. Translation: CASSLDSPTYNEQFF. The full variable domain, with the rest looked up from reference TRBV11-2 and TRBJ2-1, is EAGVAQSPRYKIIEKRQSVAFWCNPISGHATLYWYQQILGQGPKLLIQFQNNGVVDDSQLPKDRFSAERLKGVDSTLKIQPAKLEDSAVYLCASSLDSPTYNEQFFGPGTRLTVL.

This rearrangement joins TRBV14 to TRBJ2-2; 7 bases are shared with TRBD2. With V trimmed by 4 bases and J by 4 bases, 6 bases remained unmatched. The germline V gene encodes CDR1 SGHDN and CDR2 FVKESK. This CDR3 contains 15 residues. The CDR3, as DNA: TGTGCCAGCAGCCTCGCGGGAGTCGCCACCGGGGAGCTGTTTTTT. Protein: CASSLAGVATGELFF.

The chain employs TRBV11-2 and TRBJ2-5; D ambiguous. Per germline, CDR1 SGHAT and CDR2 FQNNGV. V lost 0 bases and J 5 bases, leaving 10 bases between the germline ends. This CDR3 comprises 14 residues. The CDR3 region has the DNA TGTGCCAGCAGCTTAGAACCTTTGAGGGAGACCCAGTACTTC. It encodes CASSLEPLRETQYF.

DNA for the CDR3: TGTGCCAGCAGCTTCGGGCGTGGCGGGTATGGCTACACCTTC. The encoded protein is CASSFGRGGYGYTF. This chain uses TRBV7-2 with TRBJ1-2; D remains unclear. V lost 3 bases, J lost 5 bases, and 13 bases lay in between. The CDR3 totals 14 residues. Germline V gene lookup returns CDR1 SGHTA and CDR2 FQGNSA. Combining the CDR3 with reference TRBV7-2 and TRBJ1-2 gives the whole variable domain GAGVSQSPSNKVTEKGKDVELRCDPISGHTALYWYRQSLGQGLEFLIYFQGNSAPDKSGLPSDRFSAERTGGSVSTLTIQRTQQEDSAVYLCASSFGRGGYGYTFGSGTRLTVV.

The chain combines TRBV28 with TRBJ2-5; D unclear. From germline, CDR1 is MDHEN and CDR2 SYDVKM. The V end was cut by 6 bases, the J end by 4 bases, with 18 bases between. The CDR3 extends over 15 amino acids. As DNA, the CDR3 is TGTGCCAGCAGCAACACCCGGTTGGGTTCAGAGACCCAGTACTTC. Encoded protein: CASSNTRLGSETQYF.

The rearrangement joins TRBV19 to TRBJ2-3; no reliable D call. Trimming took 4 bases from V and 2 from J, leaving 16 bases between them. Germline V gene lookup returns CDR1 LNHDA and CDR2 SQIVND (reference sequence). CDR3 length equals 16 residues. The CDR3 reads CASSTHRARNTDTQYF. DNA of the CDR3: TGTGCCAGTAGTACCCACAGAGCTAGGAACACAGATACGCAGTATTTT.